The subject of this entry is one T cell receptor beta chain. From germline, CDR1 is SNHLY and CDR2 FYNNEI. Trimming took 6 bases from V and 8 from J, leaving 16 bases between them. The CDR3 runs 13 residues. The method was immunoSEQ multiplex PCR; TCRdb's version includes in-frame clones alone and lacks a portion of them. The sample gives some 92,000 clones, roughly nine tenths of which show up once; under 10% is in the top ten. The data derive from a study of T cell responses to AZD1222 COVID-19 vaccine. The sequence derives from an adult in good health. V is TRBV2 and J is TRBJ1-1, with D possibly matching TRBD1 (5 bases). The sequences come from peripheral blood, collected on day 0 of AZD1222 vaccination. CDR3 bases: TGTGCCAGCAGCCAGGCAGTAGAGGGGGAAGCTTTCTTT. Translation: CASSQAVEGEAFF.